The 30 T cell receptor beta chains in this list originate from one sample, sequenced in a study of shared clonotypes between healthy human individuals (dated by TCRdb to the early 2020s). To prepare the library, the immunoSEQ multiplex PCR assay was applied. TCRdb re-hosts the immuneACCESS table, in-frame sequences only. Its copies lack some clones; in the studies checked, an unresolved V gene accounts for under half of them, and the cause for the rest is not known. The sample contains some 500,000 clones, 95% to 97% of them found a single time. Jointly, the top ten make up around 0.067% of the sample. The sample was naive CD4+ T cells sorted from blood. The cell subset or site tag for this specimen amounts to: CD45RA+ positively selected. Source of these receptors: a woman aged 25 to 45 in good health.

The CDR3: CASARDGSLRNTEAFF. In nucleotides, the CDR3 is TGTGCCAGCGCCCGGGACGGGTCGCTGCGGAACACTGAAGCTTTCTTT. The V and J genes are TRBV5-4 and TRBJ1-1, with D possibly matching TRBD1 (5 bases). The length of the CDR3 is 16 residues. Germline-derived CDR1 and CDR2 are SGHNT and YYREEE (reference sequence). V dropped 7 bases and J dropped 1 base, with 20 bases sitting between them.

The rearrangement uses TRBV19 and TRBJ1-5, with TRBD1 matching over 7 bases. The CDR3 extends over 16 amino acids. V gave up 7 bases and J gave up 4 bases; unmatched junction bases: 13. Per the germline V gene, CDR1 is LNHDA and CDR2 is SQIVND (reference sequence). In nucleotides, the CDR3 is TGTGCCAGTAAGAGGGACCGAGACAGGGTTAATCAGCCCCAGCATTTT. It yields the protein CASKRDRDRVNQPQHF.

The chain links TRBV30 to TRBJ2-1; 7 bases map to TRBD2. CDR3 length equals 14 residues. The V gene's germline CDR1 is GTSNPN and CDR2 SVGIG (reference sequence). Trimming cost V 0 bases and J 12 bases; bases outside gene matches: 11. In nucleotides, the CDR3 is TGTGCCTGGAGTGTGTCTAGCGGACCCTTTGGGCAGTTCTTC. Encoded protein: CAWSVSSGPFGQFF.

The chain links TRBV2 to TRBJ1-1; the D gene is possibly TRBD1 (6 bases). V lost 4 bases and J lost 4, with 13 bases in between. CDR3 size: 14 residues. Germline V gene lookup returns CDR1 SNHLY and CDR2 FYNNEI. The CDR3 loop is CASSAQGKSTEAFF. In DNA form, the CDR3 reads TGTGCCAGCAGTGCACAGGGTAAGAGCACTGAAGCTTTCTTT.

The genes are TRBV5-1 and TRBJ2-1; D uncertain. The V end lost 3 bases, the J end lost 1 base, and 26 bases lay between the germline ends. The CDR3 has 20 residues. Germline V gene data show CDR1 as SGHRS and CDR2 as YFSETQ. CDR3 coding DNA: TGCGCCAGCAGCTCCAACCCTGGGGTAGCCCCTCTTCGGTCCTACAATGAGCAGTTCTTC. It is translated as CASSSNPGVAPLRSYNEQFF.

The gene calls are TRBV14 and TRBJ2-7; tentative D call: TRBD2 (6 bases). Trimming took off 1 base at V and 1 base at J, with 11 bases between the two ends. CDR3 size: 15 residues. Looked up from germline, CDR1 is SGHDN and CDR2 is FVKESK. The CDR3 reads CASSQGGSGSYEQYF. CDR3 DNA sequence: TGTGCCAGCAGCCAAGGGGGTAGCGGATCCTACGAGCAGTACTTC.

The genes are TRBV11-2 and TRBJ1-2; TRBD1 might be the D (5 bases). CDR3 length equals 12 residues. Germline values: CDR1 SGHAT, CDR2 FQNNGV. V dropped 5 bases and J dropped 10 bases, with 14 bases sitting between them. Here the CDR3 DNA reads TGTGCCAGCAGCCACCAAGGGGTTGACTACACCTTC. It specifies CASSHQGVDYTF.

CDR3 sequence: CASPKPGGTYNEQFF. For the CDR3, the DNA is TGTGCCAGCCCTAAGCCAGGAGGCACCTACAATGAGCAGTTCTTC. The chain has TRBV27 and TRBJ2-1, with D perhaps matching TRBD2 (5 bases). The CDR3 has 15 residues. The V end lost 8 bases, the J end lost 2 bases, and 16 bases lay between the germline ends. Germline-derived CDR1 and CDR2 are MNHEY and SMNVEV (reference sequence).

J is TRBJ2-7 and V is TRBV28; TRBD2 aligns across 10 bases. Germline values: CDR1 MDHEN, CDR2 SYDVKM. J lost 0 bases, V lost 5 bases, and 4 bases had no gene match. CDR3 length: 15 residues. CDR3 in amino acids: CASSPGTSVSYEQYF. DNA for the CDR3: TGTGCCAGCAGTCCCGGGACTAGCGTCTCCTACGAGCAGTACTTC.

V gene TRBV28 combines with J gene TRBJ2-1, with TRBD1 matching over 9 bases. The length of the CDR3 is 15 residues. Looked up from germline, CDR1 is MDHEN and CDR2 is SYDVKM. V shed 5 bases and J 7 bases; nucleotides not matched to a gene: 9. The CDR3 coding sequence is TGTGCCAGCAGTAAGACAGGGGGAGTTGGGAATGAGCAGTTCTTC. Translation: CASSKTGGVGNEQFF.

The chain recombines TRBV5-1 with TRBJ1-4; 10 nucleotides agree with TRBD1. The CDR3 contains 20 residues. Unmatched junction bases numbered 15, after V lost 4 bases and J lost 0 bases. Germline assignment: CDR1 SGHRS and CDR2 YFSETQ. CDR3 sequence (DNA): TGCGCCAGCAGCGGACGTAGGTCCGGGACAGGGGACGCAACTAATGAAAAACTGTTTTTT. Amino acids: CASSGRRSGTGDATNEKLFF.

Details on this clone: Within the sample, other DNA sequences also encode this same CDR3. J is TRBJ2-5 and V is TRBV28, with 7 positions matching TRBD1. J lost 5 bases, V lost 2 bases, and 5 bases had no gene match. CDR1 MDHEN and CDR2 SYDVKM come from the germline V gene. This CDR3 region has 14 residues. CDR3 loop: CASSLPTGLETQYF. The CDR3 bases are TGTGCCAGCAGTTTACCGACAGGGCTGGAGACCCAGTACTTC.

The chain employs TRBV5-1 and TRBJ1-1; D remains unclear. This CDR3 region has 15 residues. The V end lost 4 bases, the J end lost 1 base, and 14 bases lay between the germline ends. Germline V lookup: CDR1 SGHRS, CDR2 YFSETQ. The chain's CDR3 is CASSRFTETNTEAFF. The CDR3 nucleotides read TGCGCCAGCAGCCGTTTCACGGAAACGAACACTGAAGCTTTCTTT. Using reference TRBV5-1 and TRBJ1-1 for the parts outside the CDR3, the full variable domain is KAGVTQTPRYLIKTRGQQVTLSCSPISGHRSVSWYQQTPGQGLQFLFEYFSETQRNKGNFPGRFSGRQFSNSRSEMNVSTLELGDSALYLCASSRFTETNTEAFFGQGTRLTVV.

This chain uses TRBV7-9 with TRBJ2-7; TRBD1 matches at 7 bases. V was pared by 0 bases and J by 3 bases, with 14 bases of the junction left unmatched. The CDR3 contains 18 residues. Germline values: CDR1 SEHNR, CDR2 FQNEAQ (reference sequence). The CDR3 sequence is CASSLARWGQKENYEQYF. CDR3 bases: TGTGCCAGCAGCTTAGCGCGATGGGGACAGAAAGAAAACTACGAGCAGTACTTC.

V gene TRBV27 combines with J gene TRBJ2-7; D gene ambiguous. Germline V CDR1 and CDR2: MNHEY, SMNVEV (reference sequence). Trimming took off 1 base at V and 2 bases at J, with 9 bases between the two ends. The CDR3 contains 14 residues. The CDR3 reads CASSLFGQPYEQYF. CDR3 DNA sequence: TGTGCCAGCAGTTTATTCGGGCAGCCCTACGAGCAGTACTTC.

The V and J genes are TRBV6-1 and TRBJ2-7; 8 nucleotides align to TRBD2. The junction had 10 bases not matched to a gene; V was cut back by 6 bases and J by 6 bases. Germline CDR1 MNHNS, CDR2 SASEGT. This CDR3 has 14 residues. CDR3 in amino acids: CASSPRAGGGEQYF. The CDR3 nucleotides read TGTGCCAGCAGCCCGCGGGCGGGAGGAGGCGAGCAGTACTTC.

This rearrangement joins TRBV5-6 to TRBJ2-1, with 7 bases fitting TRBD2. Germline V gene data show CDR1 as SGHDT and CDR2 as YYEEEE. The V segment lost 2 bases and the J segment 10 bases; nucleotides outside the gene matches: 9. The CDR3 loop spans 14 amino acids. CDR3: CASSFVAGAGEQFF. The CDR3 DNA sequence: TGTGCCAGCAGCTTTGTGGCGGGAGCAGGGGAGCAGTTCTTC.

The V and J genes are TRBV7-2 and TRBJ2-1; D unresolved. This CDR3 has 16 residues. The germline CDR1 and CDR2 sequences are SGHTA and FQGNSA. The V end was cut by 0 bases, the J end by 0 bases, with 9 bases between. CDR3 in DNA: TGTGCCAGCAGCTTAGCCGGCCCACTCTCCTACAATGAGCAGTTCTTC. Translated: CASSLAGPLSYNEQFF.

V is TRBV19 and J is TRBJ1-1; perhaps TRBD1 as D (5 bases). Trimming left V 7 bases short and J 3 bases short, with 15 bases between. Per the germline V gene, CDR1 is LNHDA and CDR2 is SQIVND (reference sequence). The length of the CDR3 is 14 residues. The CDR3 DNA sequence: TGTGCCAGTACACCGACAGCAACTTACACTGAAGCTTTCTTT. This translates into CASTPTATYTEAFF.

The chain uses TRBV28 and TRBJ2-3; 8 bases agree with TRBD1. The CDR3 is made up of 16 amino acids. J lost 6 bases, V lost 1 base, and 9 bases had no gene match. CDR1 MDHEN and CDR2 SYDVKM come from the germline V gene. The CDR3 here is CASSLSGGSKSDTQYF. CDR3 nucleotides: TGTGCCAGCAGTTTATCAGGGGGCAGTAAGTCGGATACGCAGTATTTT.

V is TRBV5-1 and J is TRBJ2-1; 9 nucleotides match TRBD1. The germline gives CDR1 SGHRS, CDR2 YFSETQ. This CDR3 spans 15 amino acids. V dropped 3 bases and J dropped 4; count of bases not matched to a gene: 5. The CDR3 region is CASSSPGQGYNEQFF. The CDR3 bases are TGCGCCAGCAGCTCGCCGGGACAGGGATACAATGAGCAGTTCTTC.

This sequence joins TRBV7-2 and TRBJ2-1; D is tentatively TRBD1 or TRBD2 (5 bases each). The V end was cut by 1 base, the J end by 3 bases, with 13 bases between. CDR1 and CDR2 from the germline V gene are SGHTA and FQGNSA. This CDR3 is built from 16 residues. DNA for the CDR3: TGTGCCAGCAGCTTAGTTTGGGGGAGCGGCTACAATGAGCAGTTCTTC. Its protein is CASSLVWGSGYNEQFF.

A remark on this clone: The same CDR3 also results from other DNA sequences found in this sample. The chain employs TRBV27 and TRBJ2-7; 7 bases map to TRBD2. Germline CDR1 and CDR2: MNHEY and SMNVEV (reference sequence). CDR3 length equals 15 residues. After removal of 3 bases from V and 3 bases from J, the junction contained 8 bases not matched to a gene. The CDR3 is CASSFGAGEVYEQYF. For the CDR3, the DNA is TGTGCCAGCAGTTTCGGGGCGGGAGAGGTCTACGAGCAGTACTTC.

This chain connects TRBV4-2 to TRBJ2-5; 13 positions match TRBD2. The V segment lost 4 bases and the J segment 5 bases; nucleotides outside the gene matches: 7. Germline-derived CDR1 and CDR2 are LGHNA and YNFKEQ. The CDR3 has 16 residues. The CDR3 DNA follows: TGTGCCAGCAGCCGGACTAGCGGGAGAATAAGCGAGACCCAGTACTTC. This gives the protein CASSRTSGRISETQYF.

The chain uses TRBV11-2 and TRBJ2-4; possible D gene TRBD2, 5 bases. Germline CDR1 and CDR2: SGHAT and FQNNGV. This CDR3 is built from 17 residues. Trimming left V 4 bases short and J 0 bases short, with 16 bases between. The CDR3: CASSSRARQLAKNIQYF. CDR3 coding DNA: TGTGCCAGCAGCTCGCGGGCCAGACAACTAGCCAAAAACATTCAGTACTTC.

This chain joins TRBV19 and TRBJ2-1; unclear D gene. The V end lost 1 base, the J end lost 5 bases, and 6 bases lay between the germline ends. The CDR3 runs to 13 residues. Germline assignment: CDR1 LNHDA and CDR2 SQIVND (reference sequence). CDR3 DNA sequence: TGTGCCAGTAGTATAGTTACGGACAATGAGCAGTTCTTC. Its protein product is CASSIVTDNEQFF. The variable domain in full, completed from reference TRBV19 and TRBJ2-1, reads DGGITQSPKYLFRKEGQNVTLSCEQNLNHDAMYWYRQDPGQGLRLIYYSQIVNDFQKGDIAEGYSVSREKKESFPLTVTSAQKNPTAFYLCASSIVTDNEQFFGPGTRLTVL.

CDR3 protein: CASSPRDSGYEQYF. The DNA for the CDR3 is TGTGCCAGCTCACCACGGGACAGCGGTTACGAGCAGTACTTC. The chain links TRBV18 to TRBJ2-7, with 7 bases fitting TRBD1. V lost 1 base and J lost 4; bases outside the gene matches: 4. The CDR3 is made up of 14 amino acids. Germline V lookup: CDR1 KGHSH, CDR2 LQKENI.

The genes are TRBV7-8 and TRBJ2-7; 7 positions agree with TRBD2. Losses at the gene ends were 2 bases for V and 2 bases for J; bases not matched to a gene: 3. CDR3 size: 14 residues. The germline V gene encodes CDR1 SGHVS and CDR2 FQNEAQ. The CDR3 is CASSLLAGAYEQYF. DNA for the CDR3: TGTGCCAGCAGCTTATTGGCGGGAGCCTACGAGCAGTACTTC.

V and J are TRBV10-2 and TRBJ2-1; 10 bases are a match to TRBD2. The junction had 12 bases not matched to a gene; V was cut back by 10 bases and J by 9 bases. Germline CDR1 and CDR2: WSHSY and SAAADI. The length of the CDR3 is 14 residues. The DNA for the CDR3 is TGCGCCACCCGACCTAGCGGGAGCGCTGGTGAGCAGTTCTTC. Translating gives CATRPSGSAGEQFF.

The rearrangement uses TRBV4-1 and TRBJ2-1; D not resolved. CDR3 length equals 14 residues. The germline V gene encodes CDR1 MGHRA and CDR2 YSYEKL. Trimming removed 4 bases at V and 4 bases at J, with 11 bases between. In DNA form, the CDR3 reads TGCGCCAGCAGCCCAGTTTCACTATACAATGAGCAGTTCTTC. Its translation is CASSPVSLYNEQFF.